The 30 T cell receptor beta chains given below trace back to one sample, sequenced in a study of shared clonotypes between healthy human individuals (dated by TCRdb to the early 2020s). Library method: the immunoSEQ multiplex PCR assay. TCRdb re-hosts the immuneACCESS table, in-frame sequences only. Its copies lack some clones; in the studies checked, an unresolved V gene accounts for under half of them, and the cause for the rest is not known. Recorded for this sample are about 2.3 million clones; roughly 90% of them occurred a single time. The ten largest clonotypes hold approximately 0.4% of the sample. The sequenced sample was naive CD4+ T cells from PBMCs. In the paper's terms, the cell subset or site label means: CD45RA+ positively selected. The receptor set was obtained from a young man in good health. Some clones in this sample may be carry-over from other donors' samples.

The chain links TRBV6-6 to TRBJ1-1; TRBD1 matches 12 bases. V shed 5 bases, J shed 3 bases, and the junction held 4 bases outside the gene matches. Germline CDR1 and CDR2: MNHNY and SVGAGI (reference sequence). The CDR3 has 15 amino acids. CDR3 nucleotide sequence: TGTGCCAGCAGTACCCGGGACAGGGGGCACACTGAAGCTTTCTTT. Amino acid sequence: CASSTRDRGHTEAFF.

The CDR3 DNA sequence: TGTGCCAGCAGTCGGGGGGCCTTGAGTTTCTTT. Its protein product is CASSRGALSFF. The J gene is TRBJ1-1, the V gene TRBV28; weak D call: TRBD1 (6 bases). Trimming removed 5 bases from V and 13 bases from J, with 14 bases in between. Germline V gene sequence: CDR1 MDHEN, CDR2 SYDVKM. The CDR3 runs 11 residues.

The chain joins TRBV5-5 to TRBJ2-7; D may match TRBD1 or TRBD2 (7 bases each). This CDR3 comprises 16 residues. In germline, CDR1 is SGHKS, CDR2 YYEKEE (reference sequence). The V end lost 4 bases, the J end lost 5 bases, and 22 bases lay between the germline ends. The CDR3 DNA reads TGTGCCAGCAGCCCTCGGGGGGACAGCCTAAAAGACGAGCAGTACTTC. Its protein product is CASSPRGDSLKDEQYF.

This chain connects TRBV7-9 to TRBJ2-7, with D tentatively TRBD1 (6 bases). The germline V gene encodes CDR1 SEHNR and CDR2 FQNEAQ (reference sequence). V lost 10 bases, J lost 3 bases, and 16 bases lay in between. The CDR3 totals 13 residues. The CDR3 spells CATSPGQDYEQYF. The CDR3 bases are TGTGCCACGTCACCGGGACAAGACTACGAGCAGTACTTC.

Regarding this clone: Within the sample, other DNA sequences also encode this same CDR3. V gene TRBV4-3 combines with J gene TRBJ2-4, with D perhaps TRBD1 (6 bases). The CDR3 has 15 residues. The germline V and J ends were trimmed by 0 bases and 1 base, with 7 bases remaining between them. Germline V CDR1 and CDR2: LGHNA, YSLEER. CDR3 DNA: TGCGCCAGCAGCCAAGATCAGGGGGCCAAAAACATTCAGTACTTC. This translates into CASSQDQGAKNIQYF.

The chain uses TRBV5-1 and TRBJ2-3, with D maybe TRBD2 (5 bases). Looked up from germline, CDR1 is SGHRS and CDR2 is YFSETQ. V was clipped by 0 bases and J by 3 bases, with 8 bases between them. CDR3 length equals 14 residues. In DNA form, the CDR3 reads TGCGCCAGCAGCTTGGGGGAGTGGACAGATACGCAGTATTTT. This codes for CASSLGEWTDTQYF. The entire variable domain, with the rest obtained from reference TRBV5-1 and TRBJ2-3, is as follows: KAGVTQTPRYLIKTRGQQVTLSCSPISGHRSVSWYQQTPGQGLQFLFEYFSETQRNKGNFPGRFSGRQFSNSRSEMNVSTLELGDSALYLCASSLGEWTDTQYFGPGTRLTVL.

This clone was picked up one time. This chain joins TRBV19 and TRBJ1-2; 9 bases fit TRBD1. The germline V gene has CDR1 LNHDA and CDR2 SQIVND (reference sequence). Trimming at V came to 8 bases and at J to 8 bases, leaving 9 bases not matched to a gene. The CDR3 covers 13 residues. CDR3 DNA: TGTGCCAGTCTCCGGGACAGGGCTACGGGCTACACCTTC. Its translation is CASLRDRATGYTF.

This chain connects TRBV10-2 to TRBJ1-1; 7 bases agree with TRBD1. Germline lookup yields CDR1 WSHSY and CDR2 SAAADI. CDR3 length: 14 residues. With 6 bases clipped from V and 5 bases from J, the junction kept 9 bases outside the gene matches. CDR3 sequence reads: CASSATGVRTEAFF. The DNA of the CDR3 is TGCGCCAGCAGCGCTACAGGGGTCCGGACTGAAGCTTTCTTT.

V and J are TRBV11-2 and TRBJ2-3, with D uncertain. The CDR3 is 14 residues long. V was clipped by 6 bases and J by 0 bases, with 10 bases between them. The germline gives CDR1 SGHAT, CDR2 FQNNGV. This CDR3 reads CASRAPFSTDTQYF. DNA for the CDR3: TGTGCCAGCAGGGCCCCATTCAGCACAGATACGCAGTATTTT.

The chain employs TRBV5-4 and TRBJ2-5; possible D gene TRBD1, 7 bases. Germline lookup yields CDR1 SGHNT and CDR2 YYREEE (reference sequence). Trimming took off 4 bases at V and 9 bases at J, with 19 bases between the two ends. The CDR3 is 14 residues long. The CDR3 reads CASSPSIQGGAQYF. Written as DNA, the CDR3 is TGTGCCAGCAGCCCGTCAATTCAGGGGGGAGCCCAGTACTTC.

DNA of the CDR3: TGTGCCATCAGTGGAGGACAGGGGGGCGACGAGCAGTACTTC. This translates into CAISGGQGGDEQYF. This chain joins TRBV10-3 and TRBJ2-7; 10 nucleotides agree with TRBD1. There are 14 residues in the CDR3. The ends lost 4 bases at V and 5 bases at J; junction bases unmatched: 5. From germline, CDR1 is ENHRY and CDR2 SYGVKD.

The gene calls are TRBV7-2 and TRBJ1-1, with TRBD1 identical over 8 bases. In germline, CDR1 is SGHTA, CDR2 FQGNSA. Trimming removed 7 bases from V and 3 bases from J; junction bases left unmatched: 10. The CDR3 length is 15 residues. For the CDR3, the DNA is TGTGCCAGCACCCTCAGGGGGCAGGGGTACACTGAAGCTTTCTTT. It yields the protein CASTLRGQGYTEAFF.

The rearrangement uses TRBV4-2 and TRBJ1-2; maybe TRBD1 (6 bases). Per germline, CDR1 LGHNA and CDR2 YNFKEQ. V was cut by 3 bases and J by 2 bases, with 7 bases left in between. CDR3 length: 13 residues. CDR3 nucleotides: TGTGCCAGCAGCCACACAGGGAACTATGGCTACACCTTC. Residues: CASSHTGNYGYTF.

Comments on this clone: Distinct nucleotide sequences in the sample also encode this CDR3. The gene calls are TRBV10-3 and TRBJ2-7; 7 bases map to TRBD1. CDR3 length: 15 residues. Germline CDR1 is ENHRY and CDR2 is SYGVKD. After removal of 6 bases from V and 0 bases from J, the junction contained 8 bases not matched to a gene. CDR3 protein: CAISERQGSSYEQYF. As DNA, the CDR3 is TGTGCCATCAGCGAAAGACAGGGATCCTCCTACGAGCAGTACTTC.

This clone has more than one count but fewer than ten. The DNA of the CDR3 is TGTGCCAGCAGTCTGGGCCGAAACACTGAAGCTTTCTTT. This codes for CASSLGRNTEAFF. The chain carries TRBV2 and TRBJ1-1; D unresolved. V was cut by 5 bases and J by 2 bases, with 9 bases left in between. Germline lookup yields CDR1 SNHLY and CDR2 FYNNEI. This CDR3 region has 13 residues.

The gene calls are TRBV28 and TRBJ2-1, with TRBD1 identical over 8 bases. V shed 5 bases and J 4 bases; nucleotides not matched to a gene: 7. The CDR3 consists of 15 residues. In germline, CDR1 is MDHEN, CDR2 SYDVKM. In DNA form, the CDR3 reads TGTGCCAGCAGTCCCTCAGGACAGGGTTACAATGAGCAGTTCTTC. Protein sequence: CASSPSGQGYNEQFF.

The chain recombines TRBV28 with TRBJ1-3; 9 bases are a match to TRBD1. The CDR3 is made up of 17 amino acids. V lost 4 bases to trimming and J lost 0 bases; unmatched junction nucleotides: 7. Germline values: CDR1 MDHEN, CDR2 SYDVKM. The CDR3 loop is CASSWPGTGHSGNTIYF. As DNA, the CDR3 is TGTGCCAGCAGTTGGCCCGGGACAGGGCACTCTGGAAACACCATATATTTT. Looking up the rest from reference TRBV28 and TRBJ1-3 gives the full variable domain: DVKVTQSSRYLVKRTGEKVFLECVQDMDHENMFWYRQDPGLGLRLIYFSYDVKMKEKGDIPEGYSVSREKKERFSLILESASTNQTSMYLCASSWPGTGHSGNTIYFGEGSWLTVV.

As DNA, the CDR3 is TGTGCCAGCAGGGGGCTCCTCGAGGGCAGCCCTCTCGGGGGCTACACCTTC. This gives the protein CASRGLLEGSPLGGYTF. The chain recombines TRBV28 with TRBJ1-2; possible D gene TRBD1, 5 bases. Germline-derived CDR1 and CDR2 are MDHEN and SYDVKM. This CDR3 has 17 residues. V lost 6 bases and J lost 8, with 28 bases in between.

This sequence joins TRBV28 and TRBJ1-1; D is possibly TRBD1 (6 bases). Trimming pared 3 bases from V and 4 bases from J, leaving 21 bases between. Germline CDR1 and CDR2: MDHEN and SYDVKM. This CDR3 comprises 17 residues. In nucleotides, the CDR3 is TGTGCCAGCAGTTTCCCCCGGGGGGCGCGATTGGTCACTGAAGCTTTCTTT. This translates into CASSFPRGARLVTEAFF.

Turning to this clone: This sample includes further DNA sequences coding for the same CDR3. The chain employs TRBV18 and TRBJ1-1; no firm D call. The germline V gene has CDR1 KGHSH and CDR2 LQKENI. This CDR3 has 14 residues. V lost 0 bases to trimming and J lost 5 bases, with 10 bases between them. CDR3 sequence reads: CASSPPGGRTEAFF. The CDR3 DNA sequence: TGTGCCAGCTCACCACCGGGAGGGCGGACTGAAGCTTTCTTT.

V gene TRBV30 combines with J gene TRBJ2-7; a weak D match, TRBD2 (5 bases). Germline loops: CDR1 GTSNPN, CDR2 SVGIG (reference sequence). The CDR3 runs to 12 residues. V was clipped by 5 bases and J by 2 bases, with 10 bases between them. The CDR3 here is CAWEGGTYEQYF. CDR3 bases: TGTGCCTGGGAGGGCGGTACCTACGAGCAGTACTTC.

The V gene is TRBV5-4, the J gene TRBJ2-5, with D uncertain. Trimming took 2 bases from V and 5 from J, leaving 4 bases between them. Germline CDR1 SGHNT, CDR2 YYREEE (reference sequence). This CDR3 has 11 residues. The CDR3 region has the DNA TGTGCCAGCAGCTTCTTTGAGACCCAGTACTTC. Translating gives CASSFFETQYF.

CDR3 protein: CASSQESRPRGDTEAFF. The CDR3 nucleotides read TGTGCCAGCAGCCAAGAGAGCAGGCCCAGGGGTGACACTGAAGCTTTCTTT. The chain carries TRBV14 and TRBJ1-1, with D perhaps TRBD1 (6 bases). CDR3 length: 17 residues. V gave up 0 bases and J gave up 3 bases, with 17 bases separating them. Germline lookup yields CDR1 SGHDN and CDR2 FVKESK.

A word on this clone: This sample also contains other DNA sequences that code for the same CDR3. This chain uses TRBV5-1 with TRBJ1-4; D gene unclear. V dropped 3 bases and J dropped 0 bases, with 6 bases sitting between them. Germline values: CDR1 SGHRS, CDR2 YFSETQ. The CDR3 extends over 14 amino acids. The CDR3 DNA is TGCGCCAGCAGCTACACTGCAACTAATGAAAAACTGTTTTTT. Protein sequence: CASSYTATNEKLFF.

This clone was counted between two and nine times. The V and J genes are TRBV7-9 and TRBJ1-1, with D unclear. CDR1 SEHNR and CDR2 FQNEAQ come from the germline V gene (reference sequence). The CDR3 loop spans 13 amino acids. The V gene lost 4 bases and the J gene lost 4 bases, with 10 bases spanning the gap. In DNA form, the CDR3 reads TGTGCCAGCAGCTCACCCCCAGGCACTGAAGCTTTCTTT. Translated: CASSSPPGTEAFF.

The chain has TRBV18 and TRBJ2-7; TRBD1 agrees at 9 bases. V lost 1 base and J lost 2; bases outside the gene matches: 3. Germline V gene sequence: CDR1 KGHSH, CDR2 LQKENI. The CDR3 totals 15 residues. The CDR3 reads CASSPLGQGPYEQYF. CDR3 bases: TGTGCCAGCTCACCACTGGGACAGGGTCCCTACGAGCAGTACTTC. The full variable domain, completed using reference TRBV18 and TRBJ2-7, is NAGVMQNPRHLVRRRGQEARLRCSPMKGHSHVYWYRQLPEEGLKFMVYLQKENIIDESGMPKERFSAEFPKEGPSILRIQQVVRGDSAAYFCASSPLGQGPYEQYFGPGTRLTVT.

The chain links TRBV30 to TRBJ2-7; D might be TRBD1 (5 bases). The V end was cut by 0 bases, the J end by 7 bases, with 13 bases between. Germline assignment: CDR1 GTSNPN and CDR2 SVGIG (reference sequence). The CDR3 totals 13 residues. This chain's CDR3 is CAWSVSRAWEQYF. The CDR3 bases are TGTGCCTGGAGTGTAAGCAGGGCTTGGGAGCAGTACTTC.

The genes are TRBV6-1 and TRBJ2-5; 9 positions match TRBD1. CDR1 and CDR2 from the germline V gene are MNHNS and SASEGT. The J segment lost 3 bases and the V segment lost 3 bases, leaving 5 bases of the junction unmatched. The CDR3 runs 15 residues. CDR3 nucleotide sequence: TGTGCCAGCAGTGAGTGGGGGACAGGGAAAGAGACCCAGTACTTC. It is translated as CASSEWGTGKETQYF.

In this sample, this clone turned up a few times. The rearrangement links TRBV6-5 to TRBJ1-1; tentatively, D is TRBD1 (5 bases). Trimming removed 0 bases at V and 5 bases at J, with 10 bases between. Germline V lookup: CDR1 MNHEY, CDR2 SVGAGI. The CDR3 is 14 residues long. CDR3 in amino acids: CASSYSRQSTEAFF. CDR3 DNA sequence: TGTGCCAGCAGTTACTCGCGACAGTCGACTGAAGCTTTCTTT.

J is TRBJ2-7 and V is TRBV19; 12 bases fit TRBD2. This CDR3 contains 15 residues. Per germline, CDR1 LNHDA and CDR2 SQIVND (reference sequence). The V segment lost 5 bases and the J segment 3 bases; nucleotides outside the gene matches: 5. This chain's CDR3 is CASSETSGRIYEQYF. For the CDR3, the DNA is TGTGCCAGTAGTGAAACTAGCGGGAGGATCTACGAGCAGTACTTC. Full variable domain (missing parts from reference TRBV19 and TRBJ2-7): DGGITQSPKYLFRKEGQNVTLSCEQNLNHDAMYWYRQDPGQGLRLIYYSQIVNDFQKGDIAEGYSVSREKKESFPLTVTSAQKNPTAFYLCASSETSGRIYEQYFGPGTRLTVT.